This TCR beta chain was sequenced for a study of cytomegalovirus exposure and HLA in healthy donors. PCR involved 60 Vbeta and 13 Jbeta primers. The assay was immunoSEQ multiplex PCR, and TCRdb's table has in-frame clones only and misses some. This table has about 150,000 clones, 70% to 90% appearing once. Study-wide results and caveats: From TCR beta sequences, most subjects' HLA-A and HLA-B alleles were reportedly predicted accurately.

Per germline, CDR1 SEHNR and CDR2 FQNEAQ (reference sequence). The CDR3 loop spans 15 amino acids. This clone was detected only once. Its matching antigen is unknown. One end of the junction is discordant with germline, which a read error may explain. The chain combines TRBV7-9 with TRBJ2-1; TRBD1 matches at 12 bases. The receptor comes from a man aged 25-40 years in good health and CMV-seropositive. Sequenced: PBMCs. This CDR3 is CSSSTPGQGANEQFF. As DNA, the CDR3 is TGTTCCAGCAGCACCCCGGGACAGGGGGCAAATGAGCAGTTCTTC.